This T cell receptor (beta chain) was observed in a study of shared T cell receptors in the human thymus. The method was immunoSEQ multiplex PCR; TCRdb's version includes in-frame clones alone and lacks a portion of them. The sample yields hundreds of thousands of clones, 75% to 90% seen once. This sample also belongs to another study, concerning human thymus T cells. Per that paper: Thymus pieces cut out during corrective heart surgery were the tissue that was used. Thymic and blood repertoires appeared to carry a bias in their V and J gene usage.

The sample comprised thymocytes. This TCR came from a girl under three years old with a congenital heart defect.

In DNA, the CDR3 is TGTGCCAGCAGCTTGGTCTTTAGAGAAATTTCTAATGAAAAACTGTTTTTT. Protein product: CASSLVFREISNEKLFF. The genes are TRBV5-8 and TRBJ1-4; D not certain. The CDR3 covers 17 residues. Germline CDR1 SGHTS, CDR2 YDEGEE. Trimming shortened V by 0 bases and J by 3 bases, and 15 bases separated the two germline ends.